This T cell receptor (beta chain) appears in the sequencing data of a study of cytomegalovirus exposure and HLA in healthy donors. Study as a whole: In an early release, HLA-typed donors contributed about 80 million unique TCR sequences. Overall study results and limits: High specificity and sensitivity for cytomegalovirus status were reported for the classifier. Most TCR sequences proved rare, with some public TCRs found in many donors. CMV antigen specificity was confirmed in vitro for a few CMV-associated chains.

Vbeta (60) and Jbeta (13) primers were used in the PCR. Produced via immunoSEQ multiplex PCR; TCRdb's table is partial and in-frame only. The sample has about 140,000 clones, approximately 71% seen once. Concerning this clone itself: The antigen is undetermined.

CDR1 LNHDA and CDR2 SQIVND come from the germline V gene (reference sequence). With 2 bases removed from V and 7 bases from J, the gap between germline ends came to 11 bases. The CDR3 covers 13 residues. The specimen sequenced was PBMCs. This clonotype originated in a woman aged 50 to 65 in good health and CMV-seronegative. V and J are TRBV19 and TRBJ1-1, with a weak D call TRBD1 (5 bases). This CDR3 reads CASSITGGGEAFF. The CDR3 DNA sequence: TGTGCCAGTAGTATAACCGGGGGAGGTGAAGCTTTCTTT.